Detailed here is one T cell receptor (beta chain). Its specificity is unknown. The PCR was carried out with 60 Vbeta primers and 13 Jbeta primers. Sequencing used immunoSEQ multiplex PCR; TCRdb keeps in-frame clones, though not all of them. Seen here are 95,000 to 100,000 clones, around three quarters observed once, and the top ten hold about 2%. Each donor was nominally healthy when sampled (though unrecorded immune exposures were likely). This specimen belongs to a study of cytomegalovirus exposure and HLA in healthy donors. At the level of the study: Caucasian-associated ancestry cluster membership applied to under 85% of some 400 genotyped donors.

Study-wide results and caveats: Analyses of presence and absence presupposed an approximately uniform sequencing depth across donors. Earlier findings revealed that most TCR beta V segments proved productive either about 87% or about 30% of the time.

CDR3 length equals 14 residues. The V and J ends lost 6 bases and 1 base, in that order; junction bases with no gene match: 0. Germline values: CDR1 MNHNS, CDR2 SASEGT. Material: PBMCs. The sequence was obtained from a man between 40 and 49 years old in good health and CMV-seronegative. This chain connects TRBV6-1 to TRBJ2-6; 7 bases agree with TRBD1. CDR3 bases: TGTGCCAGCAGGACAGGGTCTGGGGCCAACGTCCTGACTTTC. This codes for CASRTGSGANVLTF.